The 14 T cell receptor beta chains below were found in one sample sequenced in a study of beta chain features in type 1 diabetes. Study-level points and caveats: Researchers report that Type 1 diabetes patients had moderately but significantly shorter TCRB CDR3s across all four CD4+ subsets.

The whole isolated RNA underwent reverse transcription, so sequencing captured expressed TCRB transcripts. Here immunoSEQ multiplex PCR was the method, and the copy in TCRdb shows in-frame clones only, minus some. Altogether 240,000 or so clones are present, 14% being singletons, with the ten largest covering 0.015% to 0.02%. No antigens are known for them. The sequenced material came from naive CD4+ T cells from blood. The receptors shown here come from a young man with type 1 diabetes.

The genes are TRBV4-1 and TRBJ2-7; 8 bases agree with TRBD1. CDR3 length equals 13 residues. V shed 3 bases, J shed 4 bases, and the junction held 2 bases outside the gene matches. Germline CDR1 reads MGHRA; CDR2 reads YSYEKL. CDR3 nucleotide sequence: TGCGCCAGCAGCCAGCGACAGGGGTACGAGCAGTACTTC. Its translation: CASSQRQGYEQYF.

Comment on this clone: The same CDR3 is also encoded by other DNA sequences in this sample. The chain joins TRBV5-1 to TRBJ2-3, with 10 bases matching TRBD1. Germline CDR1 and CDR2: SGHRS and YFSETQ. The CDR3 is made up of 15 amino acids. The V and J ends lost 4 bases and 3 bases, in that order; junction bases with no gene match: 5. CDR3 region: CASSLGQGGTDTQYF. The CDR3 nucleotides are TGCGCCAGCAGCCTCGGACAGGGGGGGACAGATACGCAGTATTTT. Together with reference TRBV5-1 and TRBJ2-3, the CDR3 gives the full variable domain: KAGVTQTPRYLIKTRGQQVTLSCSPISGHRSVSWYQQTPGQGLQFLFEYFSETQRNKGNFPGRFSGRQFSNSRSEMNVSTLELGDSALYLCASSLGQGGTDTQYFGPGTRLTVL.

The table lists this clone with a few counts. J is TRBJ2-7 and V is TRBV29-1; D uncertain. Germline loops: CDR1 SQVTM, CDR2 ANQGSEA. V was shortened by 0 bases and J by 5 bases, with 8 bases between the two germline ends. The length of the CDR3 is 12 residues. CDR3 loop: CSVEDGHDEQYF. The CDR3 DNA reads as TGCAGCGTTGAAGATGGCCACGACGAGCAGTACTTC.

This chain links TRBV30 with TRBJ2-1; D gene uncertain. Germline values: CDR1 GTSNPN, CDR2 SVGIG (reference sequence). V lost 0 bases, J lost 7 bases, and 10 bases lay in between. CDR3 length: 13 residues. CDR3 bases: TGTGCCTGGAGTGTAGTGGTCGGGAATGAGCAGTTCTTC. It yields the protein CAWSVVVGNEQFF. The full variable domain, completed using reference TRBV30 and TRBJ2-1, is SQTIHQWPATLVQPVGSPLSLECTVEGTSNPNLYWYRQAAGRGLQLLFYSVGIGQISSEVPQNLSASRPQDRQFILSSKKLLLSDSGFYLCAWSVVVGNEQFFGPGTRLTVL.

This clone came up a few times. The chain has TRBV11-3 and TRBJ2-1; weak D call: TRBD1 (8 bases). Per germline, CDR1 SGHNT and CDR2 YENEEA. The CDR3 totals 16 residues. Deletions cut 5 bases from V and 4 bases from J, with 18 bases between. This CDR3 is CASSPGGGTGYNEQFF. In DNA, the CDR3 is TGTGCCAGCAGCCCAGGGGGGGGGACAGGTTACAATGAGCAGTTCTTC.

This rearrangement joins TRBV11-2 to TRBJ2-5; D might be TRBD1 (6 bases). With 5 bases removed from V and 3 bases from J, the gap between germline ends came to 13 bases. In germline, CDR1 is SGHAT, CDR2 FQNNGV. The CDR3 is 14 residues long. In DNA, the CDR3 is TGTGCCAGCAGCCCCGACAGGAATAAAGAGACCCAGTACTTC. Translating it yields CASSPDRNKETQYF.

This chain joins TRBV30 and TRBJ1-5; tentative D call: TRBD1 (6 bases). V was shortened by 0 bases and J by 7 bases, with 16 bases between the two germline ends. Germline CDR1 GTSNPN, CDR2 SVGIG (reference sequence). There are 15 residues in the CDR3. CDR3 bases: TGTGCCTGGAGTGTACGAGGACAGACGGGACAGCCCCAGCATTTT. This sequence encodes CAWSVRGQTGQPQHF. Full variable domain (rest looked up from reference TRBV30 and TRBJ1-5): SQTIHQWPATLVQPVGSPLSLECTVEGTSNPNLYWYRQAAGRGLQLLFYSVGIGQISSEVPQNLSASRPQDRQFILSSKKLLLSDSGFYLCAWSVRGQTGQPQHFGDGTRLSIL.

This sequence joins TRBV11-2 and TRBJ1-4; 7 positions match TRBD1. Trimming took 6 bases from V and 4 from J; bases not matched to a gene: 11. Germline CDR1 reads SGHAT; CDR2 reads FQNNGV. This CDR3 spans 16 amino acids. CDR3 region: CASSSRKGQLNEKLFF. The CDR3 region has the DNA TGTGCCAGCAGTTCTCGCAAGGGACAGCTTAATGAAAAACTGTTTTTT.

The chain couples TRBV11-2 to TRBJ2-5; D not certain. This CDR3 contains 13 residues. V lost 4 bases and J 5 bases, leaving 11 bases between the germline ends. The germline gives CDR1 SGHAT, CDR2 FQNNGV. CDR3 sequence reads: CASSSWAEETQYF. CDR3 in DNA: TGTGCCAGCAGCTCCTGGGCCGAGGAGACCCAGTACTTC.

This clone was observed a few times. This chain links TRBV6-1 with TRBJ2-4; 8 bases are a match to TRBD2. V shed 7 bases and J 3 bases; nucleotides not matched to a gene: 5. The CDR3 length is 14 residues. From germline, CDR1 is MNHNS and CDR2 SASEGT. Here the CDR3 reads CASTDRGGKNIQYF. The CDR3 region has the DNA TGTGCCAGCACCGACCGGGGGGGCAAAAACATTCAGTACTTC.

This chain uses TRBV12-5 with TRBJ2-1, with 13 bases lining up with TRBD2. The germline V gene encodes CDR1 LGHNT and CDR2 FRNRAP. This CDR3 spans 16 amino acids. Germline trimming cut 2 bases from V and 9 bases from J; bases unmatched to any gene: 7. CDR3 in amino acids: CASGLITSGRAGEQFF. The CDR3 region has the DNA TGTGCTAGTGGTTTGATAACTAGCGGGAGGGCGGGTGAGCAGTTCTTC.

V usage is TRBV5-8 and J usage is TRBJ1-1; D unclear. CDR1 and CDR2 from the germline V gene are SGHTS and YDEGEE. V was cut by 2 bases and J by 1 base, with 3 bases left in between. This CDR3 contains 12 residues. The CDR3 nucleotides are TGTGCCAGCAGCTTCCAGAACACTGAAGCTTTCTTT. Translated: CASSFQNTEAFF.

The V and J genes are TRBV5-4 and TRBJ2-1; possibly TRBD2 for D (5 bases). Trimming pared 0 bases from V and 7 bases from J, leaving 11 bases between. The CDR3 has 14 amino acids. Germline assignment: CDR1 SGHNT and CDR2 YYREEE (reference sequence). CDR3 sequence reads: CASSLEASRNEQFF. CDR3 in DNA: TGTGCCAGCAGCTTGGAAGCTAGCCGTAATGAGCAGTTCTTC.

The chain has TRBV5-1 and TRBJ2-3; 8 bases map to TRBD2. The V segment lost 4 bases and the J segment 0 bases; nucleotides outside the gene matches: 4. Germline values: CDR1 SGHRS, CDR2 YFSETQ. This CDR3 contains 15 residues. CDR3 sequence reads: CASSNSGESTDTQYF. The CDR3 region has the DNA TGCGCCAGCAGCAATAGCGGGGAAAGCACAGATACGCAGTATTTT.